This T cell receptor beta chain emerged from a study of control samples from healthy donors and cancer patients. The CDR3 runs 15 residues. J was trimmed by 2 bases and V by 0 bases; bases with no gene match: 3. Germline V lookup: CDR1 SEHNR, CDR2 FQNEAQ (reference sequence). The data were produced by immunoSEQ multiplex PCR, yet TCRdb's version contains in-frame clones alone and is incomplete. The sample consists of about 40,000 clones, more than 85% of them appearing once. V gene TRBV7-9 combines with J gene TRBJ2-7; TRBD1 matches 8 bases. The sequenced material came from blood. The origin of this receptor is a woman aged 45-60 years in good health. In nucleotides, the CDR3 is TGTGCCAGCAGCTTAGCGACGGGACAGGCCTACGAGCAGTACTTC. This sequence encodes CASSLATGQAYEQYF.